This is a list of T cell receptor beta chains from one sample in a study of T-cell reconstitution after alpha-beta-depleted transplantation in children. TCRdb used MiXCR to reprocess the PCR reads, holding one entry per CDR3 protein. The sample has 700,000 or so distinct CDR3 sequences, approximately 14% seen once; the top ten hold 0.75% to 0.85%. Specimen: PBMCs, collected before TCRalphabeta/CD19-depleted stem cell transplant. Receptors originate from a girl aged 2 to 10 with congenital amegakaryocytic thrombocytopenia, due to receive a stem cell transplant. The CDR3 runs from the conserved cysteine through the conserved F or W. Each record gives: CDR3 length, clone size, J gene, V gene, D gene, CDR3 DNA, CDR3 protein. D genes are given only for firm matches. Only some rows state a clone size, as once, few, many or a class for expanded clones.

length: 17
size: few
J: TRBJ2-3
V: TRBV15
D: .
DNA: TGTGCCACCAGCCAACCAAAATGGACAGTTCTAGGAGATACGCAGTATTTT
CDR3: CATSQPKWTVLGDTQYF

length: 15
size: many
J: TRBJ1-1
V: TRBV5-6
D: .
DNA: TGTGCCAGCAGCTCCTATCGCAGGGTAGACACTGAAGCTTTCTTT
CDR3: CASSSYRRVDTEAFF

length: 16
size: many
J: TRBJ2-3
V: TRBV5-1
D: TRBD2
DNA: TGCGCCAGCAGCTTGGTACTAGCGGGAGACACAGATACGCAGTATTTT
CDR3: CASSLVLAGDTDTQYF

length: 15
size: many
J: TRBJ2-1
V: TRBV10-3
D: .
DNA: TGTGCCTCCCTCCCTAGCGCTAACTCCTACAATGAGCAGTTCTTC
CDR3: CASLPSANSYNEQFF

length: 11
size: many
J: TRBJ2-1
V: TRBV20-1
D: .
DNA: TGCAGTGCCATAGGGGTCGATGAGCAGTTCTTC
CDR3: CSAIGVDEQFF

length: 13
size: many
J: TRBJ2-2
V: TRBV15
D: .
DNA: TGTGCCACCAGCAGAGATCAAACCGGGGAGCTGTTTTTT
CDR3: CATSRDQTGELFF

length: 18
size: many
J: TRBJ2-3
V: TRBV20-1
D: .
DNA: TGCAGTGCTAGGCCTACCTCACGGATGGAGGGCCCGACAGATACGCAGTATTTT
CDR3: CSARPTSRMEGPTDTQYF

length: 12
size: .
J: TRBJ2-7
V: TRBV20-1
D: .
DNA: TGCAGTGCTGGCCAAGGAGCCTACGAGCAGTACTTC
CDR3: CSAGQGAYEQYF

length: 13
size: few
J: TRBJ1-1
V: TRBV2
D: TRBD1
DNA: TGTGCCAGCCCGACAGGGGTTGACACTGAAGCTTTCTTT
CDR3: CASPTGVDTEAFF

length: 17
size: .
J: TRBJ2-6
V: TRBV29-1
D: .
DNA: TGCAGCGTTGAAGTTAGCGGAAGGAACACTGGGGCCAACGTCCTGACTTTC
CDR3: CSVEVSGRNTGANVLTF

length: 13
size: few
J: TRBJ1-2
V: TRBV7-2
D: .
DNA: TGTGCCAGCAGCTCCCGGACCGGGACTGGCTACACCTTC
CDR3: CASSSRTGTGYTF